These 27 T cell receptor beta chains came from one sample sequenced in a study of blood T cell repertoires in COVID-19. Generated by immunoSEQ multiplex PCR, the TCRdb table keeps only in-frame clones and is missing some. The data contain a few hundred thousand clones, approximately 88% of them singletons. The sample was PBMCs or T cells enriched from blood (not recorded which). The receptor source for this set is a middle-aged woman who had been exposed to COVID-19.

A remark on this clone: The sample contains more than one DNA sequence encoding this CDR3. This chain uses TRBV7-8 with TRBJ1-1, with D maybe TRBD1 (5 bases). V gave up 5 bases and J gave up 4 bases, with 14 bases separating them. CDR1 is SGHVS, CDR2 FQNEAQ, per germline. There are 14 residues in the CDR3. In DNA, the CDR3 is TGTGCCAGCAGCCTCCCCGGGGGTGGCACTGAAGCTTTCTTT. The encoded protein is CASSLPGGGTEAFF.

The table lists this clone with a count of one. This chain joins TRBV5-6 and TRBJ1-5; D is possibly TRBD1 (5 bases). Germline V gene lookup returns CDR1 SGHDT and CDR2 YYEEEE. CDR3 length: 14 residues. Trimming removed 4 bases from V and 6 bases from J, with 14 bases in between. CDR3: CASSGRGVSQPQHF. The CDR3 nucleotides are TGTGCCAGCAGCGGTCGGGGGGTGAGTCAGCCCCAGCATTTT.

The V call is TRBV4-2, the J call TRBJ1-2; perhaps TRBD1 as D (6 bases). The V gene's germline CDR1 is LGHNA and CDR2 YNFKEQ. The CDR3 consists of 18 residues. Deletions cut 1 base from V and 2 bases from J, with 20 bases between. The CDR3 region has the DNA TGTGCCAGCAGCCAAGTGTTCGTCCGGGACATAAGAAACTATGGCTACACCTTC. As protein: CASSQVFVRDIRNYGYTF.

The chain joins TRBV6-5 to TRBJ1-5, with 7 positions matching TRBD1. CDR3 length: 14 residues. After removal of 6 bases from V and 4 bases from J, the junction contained 6 bases not matched to a gene. Per germline, CDR1 MNHEY and CDR2 SVGAGI. CDR3 sequence reads: CASRTGVGNQPQHF. The CDR3 DNA reads as TGTGCCAGCAGAACAGGGGTGGGGAATCAGCCCCAGCATTTT.

CDR3 region: CASSYSGFEAFF. In DNA, the CDR3 is TGTGCCAGCAGCTATTCCGGGTTTGAAGCTTTCTTT. This chain links TRBV9 with TRBJ1-1; D not certain. This CDR3 is built from 12 residues. Trimming pared 4 bases from V and 7 bases from J, leaving 11 bases between. CDR1 and CDR2 (germline): SGDLS, YYNGEE.

This chain connects TRBV4-2 to TRBJ2-3; 12 positions match TRBD2. The CDR3 covers 18 residues. Trimming took 0 bases from V and 2 from J; bases not matched to a gene: 6. CDR1 LGHNA and CDR2 YNFKEQ come from the germline V gene. In nucleotides, the CDR3 is TGTGCCAGCAGCCAAGATTCGGGACTAGCGGGTCCCACAGATACGCAGTATTTT. Its protein product is CASSQDSGLAGPTDTQYF.

The rearrangement links TRBV28 to TRBJ2-1; no clear D gene. Trimming took off 7 bases at V and 1 base at J, with 2 bases between the two ends. The CDR3 extends over 11 amino acids. Germline CDR1 reads MDHEN; CDR2 reads SYDVKM. The CDR3 DNA follows: TGTGCCAGCATATCCTACAATGAGCAGTTCTTC. Translating gives CASISYNEQFF.

J is TRBJ2-1 and V is TRBV5-1; a possible D gene is TRBD2 (6 bases). Germline assignment: CDR1 SGHRS and CDR2 YFSETQ. The CDR3 consists of 16 residues. With 2 bases removed from V and 0 bases from J, the gap between germline ends came to 12 bases. The DNA of the CDR3 is TGCGCCAGCAGCTTAAGCGGGTCCAGCTCCTACAATGAGCAGTTCTTC. Translated: CASSLSGSSSYNEQFF.

V usage is TRBV15 and J usage is TRBJ1-1; D is possibly TRBD1 (5 bases). Germline CDR1 reads LNHNV; CDR2 reads YYDKDF (reference sequence). V lost 0 bases and J lost 5, with 13 bases in between. The CDR3 is 15 amino acids. CDR3 sequence: CATSRDPGRGTEAFF. The CDR3 coding sequence is TGTGCCACCAGCAGAGATCCAGGGAGGGGAACTGAAGCTTTCTTT.

The rearrangement links TRBV16 to TRBJ1-6; D might be TRBD1 (5 bases). CDR1 is KGHSY, CDR2 FQNENV, per germline. This CDR3 region has 15 residues. Trimming took 3 bases from V and 7 from J, leaving 13 bases between them. The CDR3 loop reads CASSHMNPGNSPLHF. CDR3 nucleotide sequence: TGTGCCAGCAGCCACATGAACCCAGGGAATTCACCCCTCCACTTT.

The CDR3 DNA reads TGTGCCAGCAGTTTGAATCGGGGGACCACTGAAGCTTTCTTT. Its protein is CASSLNRGTTEAFF. V and J are TRBV28 and TRBJ1-1, with a weak D call TRBD1 (5 bases). Trimming stripped 3 bases from V and 4 bases from J, with 12 bases between. Germline assignment: CDR1 MDHEN and CDR2 SYDVKM. The CDR3 consists of 14 residues.

DNA for the CDR3: TGTGCCTGGAGTGTACAGTGGGCAGGCTCTCTCACAGATACGCAGTATTTT. The encoded protein is CAWSVQWAGSLTDTQYF. V usage is TRBV30 and J usage is TRBJ2-3; no reliable D call. The CDR3 runs 17 residues. Germline values: CDR1 GTSNPN, CDR2 SVGIG (reference sequence). V lost 0 bases, J lost 2 bases, and 18 bases lay in between.

The chain joins TRBV15 to TRBJ2-1, with 12 bases fitting TRBD2. The CDR3 has 15 amino acids. J gave up 8 bases and V 3 bases, and 5 bases lay outside the gene matches. Germline CDR1 LNHNV, CDR2 YYDKDF (reference sequence). The CDR3 nucleotides read TGTGCCACCAGCAGCGGACTAGCGGGATTGGATGAGCAGTTCTTC. Translating gives CATSSGLAGLDEQFF.

This chain connects TRBV4-3 to TRBJ1-3, with D perhaps TRBD1 (6 bases). Germline lookup yields CDR1 LGHNA and CDR2 YSLEER. The CDR3 contains 18 residues. Trimming shortened V by 3 bases and J by 0 bases, and 18 bases separated the two germline ends. The CDR3 spells CASSQDQGHGSSGNTIYF. The CDR3 bases are TGCGCCAGCAGCCAGGATCAGGGGCACGGAAGCTCTGGAAACACCATATATTTT.

This clone was seen a handful of times. The chain uses TRBV7-9 and TRBJ1-6; D perhaps matches TRBD1 (5 bases). The ends were cut back, 1 base at V and 10 bases at J, with 17 bases in the middle. Germline CDR1 SEHNR, CDR2 FQNEAQ (reference sequence). CDR3 length: 16 residues. The CDR3 bases are TGTGCCAGCAGCTTAGGAACAGGTAGCGCGGGATCACCCCTCCACTTT. Amino acids: CASSLGTGSAGSPLHF. The full variable domain, rest sourced from reference TRBV7-9 and TRBJ1-6, is DTGVSQNPRHKITKRGQNVTFRCDPISEHNRLYWYRQTLGQGPEFLTYFQNEAQLEKSRLLSDRFSAERPKGSFSTLEIQRTEQGDSAMYLCASSLGTGSAGSPLHFGNGTRLTVT.

The chain links TRBV3-1 (or the pseudogene TRBV3-2) to TRBJ2-1; TRBD1 aligns across 7 bases. Germline-derived CDR1 and CDR2 are LGHDT and YNNKEL (reference sequence). V dropped 0 bases and J dropped 5; count of bases not matched to a gene: 7. The CDR3 has 16 amino acids. CDR3 loop: CASSQEGTEIDNEQFF. CDR3 sequence (DNA): TGTGCCAGCAGCCAAGAAGGGACAGAAATCGACAATGAGCAGTTCTTC.

The rearrangement links TRBV27 to TRBJ2-6; D gene unclear. V was trimmed by 6 bases and J by 0 bases, leaving 12 bases between them. From germline, CDR1 is MNHEY and CDR2 SMNVEV (reference sequence). This CDR3 is 16 amino acids long. This CDR3 reads CASSFSKSSGANVLTF. CDR3 sequence (DNA): TGTGCCAGCAGCTTTAGCAAAAGCTCTGGGGCCAACGTCCTGACTTTC.

CDR3 amino acids: CSVEDLGLADTQYF. The CDR3 DNA follows: TGCAGCGTTGAAGATCTGGGACTAGCTGATACGCAGTATTTT. The chain uses TRBV29-1 and TRBJ2-3; 9 positions match TRBD2. The CDR3 spans 14 residues. With V trimmed by 0 bases and J by 6 bases, 4 bases remained unmatched. The germline gives CDR1 SQVTM, CDR2 ANQGSEA.

V is TRBV7-9 and J is TRBJ1-2; D remains unclear. The CDR3 is 13 amino acids. V dropped 1 base and J dropped 5 bases, with 8 bases sitting between them. Germline CDR1 is SEHNR and CDR2 is FQNEAQ (reference sequence). The CDR3 spells CASSLGGQYGYTF. The CDR3 DNA reads TGTGCCAGCAGCTTAGGAGGGCAGTATGGCTACACCTTC.

In nucleotides, the CDR3 is TGCGCCAGCAGCCAAACTAGACACGCCCAGGGGAGCAATCAGCCCCAGCATTTT. It translates to CASSQTRHAQGSNQPQHF. V is TRBV4-1 and J is TRBJ1-5, with D perhaps TRBD1 (6 bases). V lost 2 bases and J 1 base, leaving 18 bases between the germline ends. The CDR3 spans 18 residues. Germline CDR1 reads MGHRA; CDR2 reads YSYEKL.

The chain uses TRBV18 and TRBJ2-7, with 12 bases identical to TRBD1. Trimming at V came to 5 bases and at J to 2 bases, leaving 4 bases not matched to a gene. The CDR3 totals 15 residues. The germline V gene encodes CDR1 KGHSH and CDR2 LQKENI. The CDR3 here is CASSSGQGAAYEQYF. Written as DNA, the CDR3 is TGTGCCAGCTCATCGGGACAGGGGGCCGCCTACGAGCAGTACTTC.

This clone was counted once. V usage is TRBV29-1 and J usage is TRBJ2-2; D may be TRBD2 (5 bases). V was cut by 6 bases and J by 3 bases, with 8 bases left in between. Germline V gives CDR1 SQVTM, CDR2 ANQGSEA. The CDR3 has 12 residues. CDR3 sequence reads: CSVRAYTGELFF. The CDR3 DNA reads as TGCAGCGTGAGGGCGTACACCGGGGAGCTGTTTTTT.

This clone has only a few counts. CDR3 DNA: TGTGCCAGCGGGGAGGGCCTGTATAGCAATCAGCCCCAGCATTTT. This translates into CASGEGLYSNQPQHF. The chain has TRBV2 and TRBJ1-5; no definite D call. Germline V gene data show CDR1 as SNHLY and CDR2 as FYNNEI. The CDR3 spans 15 residues. Trimming removed 8 bases from V and 0 bases from J, with 14 bases in between.

The chain uses TRBV28 and TRBJ1-5; 8 positions agree with TRBD1. Germline V gives CDR1 MDHEN, CDR2 SYDVKM. The ends lost 5 bases at V and 5 bases at J; junction bases unmatched: 8. The CDR3 is made up of 15 amino acids. The CDR3 bases are TGTGCCAGCAGTCCCGCCACAGGGGGGGATCAGCCCCAGCATTTT. It codes for CASSPATGGDQPQHF.

The chain couples TRBV27 to TRBJ2-1, with D perhaps matching TRBD1 (6 bases). Trimming left V 8 bases short and J 4 bases short, with 21 bases between. The CDR3 loop spans 16 amino acids. Looked up from germline, CDR1 is MNHEY and CDR2 is SMNVEV (reference sequence). The CDR3 loop reads CASSPTRTAYYNEQFF. The CDR3 region has the DNA TGTGCCAGCTCTCCAACTCGGACAGCGTATTACAATGAGCAGTTCTTC.

The chain couples TRBV6-5 to TRBJ1-5; 8 positions match TRBD1. Germline values: CDR1 MNHEY, CDR2 SVGAGI. Trimming removed 3 bases from V and 5 bases from J; junction bases left unmatched: 6. CDR3 size: 15 residues. CDR3 DNA sequence: TGTGCCAGCAGTTATCGGACAGGGATCGATCAGCCCCAGCATTTT. Translated, it gives CASSYRTGIDQPQHF.

In the case of this clone: The germline gene is not matched at one end of the junction; a read error may be the cause. V is TRBV5-1 and J is TRBJ2-1, with unresolved D. Germline V gene data show CDR1 as SGHRS and CDR2 as YFSETQ. The length of the CDR3 is 14 residues. CDR3 DNA sequence: TGTGCCAGCAGCTCGGCGGAAGATTACAATGAGCAGTTCTTC. This gives the protein CASSSAEDYNEQFF.